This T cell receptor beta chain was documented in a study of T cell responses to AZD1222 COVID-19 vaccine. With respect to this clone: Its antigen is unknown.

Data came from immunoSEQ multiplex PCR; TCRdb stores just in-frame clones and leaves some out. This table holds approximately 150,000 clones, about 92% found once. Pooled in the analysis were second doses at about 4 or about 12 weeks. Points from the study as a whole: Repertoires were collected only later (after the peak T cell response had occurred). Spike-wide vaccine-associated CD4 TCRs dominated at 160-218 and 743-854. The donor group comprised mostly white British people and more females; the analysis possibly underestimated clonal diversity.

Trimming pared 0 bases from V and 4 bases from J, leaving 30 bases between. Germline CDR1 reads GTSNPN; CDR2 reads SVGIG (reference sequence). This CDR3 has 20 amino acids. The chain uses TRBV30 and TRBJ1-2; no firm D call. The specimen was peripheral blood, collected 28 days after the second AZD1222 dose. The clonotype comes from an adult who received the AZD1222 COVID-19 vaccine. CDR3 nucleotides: TGTGCCTGGAGTGTTTCTCAGAGCGCCTCCCTAAGGTTCTTCGGCTATGGCTACACCTTC. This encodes CAWSVSQSASLRFFGYGYTF.